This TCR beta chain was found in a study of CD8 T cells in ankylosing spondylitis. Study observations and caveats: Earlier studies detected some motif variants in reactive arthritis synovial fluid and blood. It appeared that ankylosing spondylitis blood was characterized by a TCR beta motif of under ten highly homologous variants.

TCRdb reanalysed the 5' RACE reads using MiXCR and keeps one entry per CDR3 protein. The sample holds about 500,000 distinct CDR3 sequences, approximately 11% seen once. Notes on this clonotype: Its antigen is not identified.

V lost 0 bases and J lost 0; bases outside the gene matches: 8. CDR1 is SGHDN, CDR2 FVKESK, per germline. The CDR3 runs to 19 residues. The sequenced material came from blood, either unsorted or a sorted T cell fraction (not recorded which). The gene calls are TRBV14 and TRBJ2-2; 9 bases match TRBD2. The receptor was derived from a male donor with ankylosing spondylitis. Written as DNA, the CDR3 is TGTGCCAGCAGCCAAGAGTGGGCGGGAGGGCGCCCGAACACCGGGGAGCTGTTTTTT. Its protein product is CASSQEWAGGRPNTGELFF.